These 24 T cell receptor beta chains originate from one sample sequenced in a study of cytomegalovirus exposure and HLA in healthy donors. Primers included in the PCR were 60 Vbeta and 13 Jbeta primers. The table came from immunoSEQ multiplex PCR; TCRdb's copy has only in-frame clones and leaves some out. The sample includes over 90,000 clones, around 69% of them seen just once. The material sequenced was PBMCs. The receptors shown here come from a woman between 55 and 75 years old in good health and CMV-seropositive.

This clone showed up just once. This rearrangement joins TRBV5-1 to TRBJ1-1; the D gene is possibly TRBD1 (6 bases). V was cut by 4 bases and J by 4 bases, with 11 bases left in between. Germline values: CDR1 SGHRS, CDR2 YFSETQ. The CDR3 length is 13 residues. The CDR3 nucleotides are TGCGCCAGCAGCACGCGGACAGCCACTGAAGCTTTCTTT. It is translated as CASSTRTATEAFF.

This chain uses TRBV7-3 with TRBJ2-3; 7 bases are shared with TRBD2. CDR1 is SGHTA and CDR2 is FQGTGA in the germline V gene. J was trimmed by 3 bases and V by 4 bases; bases with no gene match: 7. The CDR3 extends over 15 amino acids. The CDR3 is CASSSGTIGTDTQYF. The DNA of the CDR3 is TGTGCCAGCAGCTCGGGGACTATCGGGACAGATACGCAGTATTTT.

The rearrangement joins TRBV5-5 to TRBJ2-2; 8 bases agree with TRBD2. Trimming cost V 3 bases and J 10 bases; bases outside gene matches: 11. The germline V gene encodes CDR1 SGHKS and CDR2 YYEKEE (reference sequence). This CDR3 has 15 amino acids. In nucleotides, the CDR3 is TGTGCCAGCAGCTCCACACGGACTAGCAGTGTGGAGCTGTTTTTT. Encoded protein: CASSSTRTSSVELFF.

The chain couples TRBV9 to TRBJ2-7; 9 bases are a match to TRBD1. CDR1 and CDR2 (germline): SGDLS, YYNGEE. With 0 bases clipped from V and 4 bases from J, the junction kept 5 bases outside the gene matches. This CDR3 has 15 residues. Written as DNA, the CDR3 is TGTGCCAGCAGCGTAGGGGGACAGGGCAGGTACGAGCAGTACTTC. Translation gives CASSVGGQGRYEQYF.

This clone was counted once. The rearrangement uses TRBV4-1 and TRBJ1-1; 7 bases are shared with TRBD1. Germline CDR1 and CDR2: MGHRA and YSYEKL. Trimming took 4 bases from V and 4 from J; bases not matched to a gene: 6. The CDR3 covers 14 residues. DNA of the CDR3: TGCGCCAGCAGCCGACTCGCAGGGGGCACTGAAGCTTTCTTT. It specifies CASSRLAGGTEAFF.

V gene TRBV10-3 combines with J gene TRBJ1-2, with 7 bases aligning to TRBD1. The germline gives CDR1 ENHRY, CDR2 SYGVKD. The CDR3 loop spans 13 amino acids. Unmatched junction bases numbered 6, after V lost 3 bases and J lost 8 bases. CDR3 region: CAISEGKDRGYTF. The CDR3 region has the DNA TGTGCCATCAGTGAAGGGAAGGACAGGGGCTACACCTTC.

The chain has TRBV10-1 and TRBJ2-3, with a tentative D call TRBD2 (5 bases). Looked up from germline, CDR1 is WNHNN and CDR2 is SYGVQD (reference sequence). Trimming left V 5 bases short and J 12 bases short, with 15 bases between. The CDR3 is 12 amino acids. This CDR3 reads CASSPGERVQYF. The CDR3 coding sequence is TGCGCCAGCAGTCCCGGGGAGCGCGTACAGTATTTT.

This chain links TRBV5-1 with TRBJ1-2, with D uncertain. The CDR3 is made up of 14 amino acids. V dropped 0 bases and J dropped 7 bases, with 13 bases sitting between them. Germline assignment: CDR1 SGHRS and CDR2 YFSETQ. The CDR3 nucleotides are TGCGCCAGCAGCTTGGTGGCAGAAAGGAGTGGCTACACCTTC. Its protein product is CASSLVAERSGYTF. Variable domain in full (rest from reference TRBV5-1 and TRBJ1-2): KAGVTQTPRYLIKTRGQQVTLSCSPISGHRSVSWYQQTPGQGLQFLFEYFSETQRNKGNFPGRFSGRQFSNSRSEMNVSTLELGDSALYLCASSLVAERSGYTFGSGTRLTVV.

The rearrangement links TRBV10-3 to TRBJ1-5; no reliable D call. V was clipped by 4 bases and J by 5 bases, with 9 bases between them. Germline lookup yields CDR1 ENHRY and CDR2 SYGVKD. CDR3 length equals 13 residues. CDR3 nucleotide sequence: TGTGCCATCAGTGTTCAGGATCATCAGCCCCAGCATTTT. The encoded protein is CAISVQDHQPQHF.

This clone was seen more than once but under ten times. V usage is TRBV6-5 and J usage is TRBJ2-7; no clear D. Germline CDR1 is MNHEY and CDR2 is SVGAGI. Between the trimmed V and J ends, which lost 6 bases and 3 bases, there was a span of 12 bases. This CDR3 spans 13 amino acids. Here the CDR3 reads CASSLTRNYEQYF. CDR3 in DNA: TGTGCCAGCAGCTTGACACGAAACTACGAGCAGTACTTC.

This clone was picked up a small number of times. The rearrangement uses TRBV5-5 and TRBJ2-7, with a possible D match to TRBD2 (6 bases). The CDR3 loop spans 12 amino acids. V lost 1 base and J 13 bases, leaving 15 bases between the germline ends. Germline assignment: CDR1 SGHKS and CDR2 YYEKEE (reference sequence). The CDR3 bases are TGTGCCAGCAGCTTGAACCCCCGGGACTCTTACTTC. It yields the protein CASSLNPRDSYF.

This clone has a handful of counts. The DNA of the CDR3 is TGCGCCAGCAGCTTGACAGGGGTATCTCCCGGGGAGACCCAGTACTTC. This codes for CASSLTGVSPGETQYF. V gene TRBV5-1 combines with J gene TRBJ2-5, with 7 bases that match TRBD1. The CDR3 has 16 residues. V was pared by 1 base and J by 5 bases, with 11 bases of the junction left unmatched. The germline gives CDR1 SGHRS, CDR2 YFSETQ.

The chain is built from TRBV2 and TRBJ1-5, with D unclear. The germline CDR1 and CDR2 sequences are SNHLY and FYNNEI. The CDR3 sequence is 15 residues long. Trimming cost V 6 bases and J 3 bases, with 15 bases left between them. The CDR3 sequence is CASRKGAFPNQPQHF. The CDR3 bases are TGTGCCAGCAGGAAGGGAGCGTTCCCCAATCAGCCCCAGCATTTT.

J is TRBJ2-3 and V is TRBV7-9; possible D gene TRBD1, 6 bases. The CDR3 contains 17 residues. Trimming took off 3 bases at V and 3 bases at J, with 19 bases between the two ends. In germline, CDR1 is SEHNR, CDR2 FQNEAQ (reference sequence). CDR3 amino acids: CASSLRRGGVNTDTQYF. The CDR3 DNA sequence: TGTGCCAGCAGCTTGCGGAGAGGGGGAGTTAATACAGATACGCAGTATTTT.

The count of this clone is one. J is TRBJ1-5 and V is TRBV27; 7 bases line up with TRBD1. This CDR3 region has 14 residues. Looked up from germline, CDR1 is MNHEY and CDR2 is SMNVEV (reference sequence). J lost 6 bases, V lost 3 bases, and 5 bases had no gene match. CDR3 coding DNA: TGTGCCAGCAGTTTGGGGGCAGGGGGTCAGCCCCAGCATTTT. It is translated as CASSLGAGGQPQHF.

The chain employs TRBV5-1 and TRBJ2-2; 7 bases fit TRBD2. Germline V gene sequence: CDR1 SGHRS, CDR2 YFSETQ. Trimming took 0 bases from V and 0 from J; bases not matched to a gene: 5. There are 17 residues in the CDR3. CDR3 coding DNA: TGCGCCAGCAGCTTGGACCGCGGGAGAGCGAACACCGGGGAGCTGTTTTTT. Its protein product is CASSLDRGRANTGELFF.

The CDR3 sequence: CSASPRVQSEQYF. CDR3 in DNA: TGCAGCGCTTCCCCCCGGGTCCAATCCGAGCAGTACTTC. The J gene is TRBJ2-7, the V gene TRBV29-1; D gene uncertain. Germline values: CDR1 SQVTM, CDR2 ANQGSEA. V lost 7 bases, J lost 6 bases, and 19 bases lay in between. CDR3 length: 13 amino acids.

The CDR3 DNA reads as TGTGCCAGCAGGCCCATCAGCCAAGAGACCCAGTACTTC. Translation: CASRPISQETQYF. V and J are TRBV27 and TRBJ2-5; D not resolved. Germline V gives CDR1 MNHEY, CDR2 SMNVEV (reference sequence). V gave up 6 bases and J gave up 1 base, with 9 bases separating them. The CDR3 length is 13 residues.

This clone was observed a few times. This chain uses TRBV10-3 with TRBJ1-1; D ambiguous. CDR3 length: 13 amino acids. V lost 4 bases and J lost 4, with 10 bases in between. CDR1 is ENHRY, CDR2 SYGVKD, per germline. CDR3 bases: TGTGCCATCAGTGTGGAGTATGGCACTGAAGCTTTCTTT. Translated: CAISVEYGTEAFF.

This chain connects TRBV5-6 to TRBJ1-1, with unresolved D. This CDR3 comprises 14 residues. V lost 4 bases, J lost 4 bases, and 14 bases lay in between. Germline V lookup: CDR1 SGHDT, CDR2 YYEEEE. The CDR3 protein is CASSLSARGTEAFF. CDR3 nucleotide sequence: TGTGCCAGCAGCCTATCGGCCCGGGGCACTGAAGCTTTCTTT.

The DNA of the CDR3 is TGTGCCTGGAGTCACAAACCGGGACAGGGTAATGAAAAACTGTTTTTT. It translates to CAWSHKPGQGNEKLFF. The chain employs TRBV30 and TRBJ1-4; TRBD1 matches 9 bases. J gave up 4 bases and V 2 bases, and 8 bases lay outside the gene matches. From germline, CDR1 is GTSNPN and CDR2 SVGIG (reference sequence). The CDR3 is 16 amino acids.

The rearrangement joins TRBV6-5 to TRBJ1-4, with TRBD1 identical over 7 bases. J gave up 4 bases and V 7 bases, and 9 bases lay outside the gene matches. Germline CDR1 MNHEY, CDR2 SVGAGI. The CDR3 spans 15 residues. The CDR3 region is CASTTTGAGNEKLFF. The CDR3 DNA follows: TGTGCCAGCACTACTACAGGGGCGGGTAATGAAAAACTGTTTTTT.

A few counts support this clone. Other DNA sequences of this sample code for an identical CDR3. The CDR3 DNA sequence: TGTGCCAGCAGTGTACGGGGGAACACCGGGGAGCTGTTTTTT. Amino acids: CASSVRGNTGELFF. This sequence joins TRBV2 and TRBJ2-2, with a tentative D call TRBD2 (5 bases). This CDR3 contains 14 residues. V dropped 4 bases and J dropped 1 base, with 7 bases sitting between them. Germline lookup yields CDR1 SNHLY and CDR2 FYNNEI.

V usage is TRBV19 and J usage is TRBJ1-4; 9 nucleotides line up with TRBD1. Germline V gene lookup returns CDR1 LNHDA and CDR2 SQIVND (reference sequence). J gave up 7 bases and V 5 bases, and 8 bases lay outside the gene matches. The CDR3 covers 15 residues. CDR3 coding DNA: TGTGCCAGTAGTGGAGGACAGGGGAGCGGTGAAAAACTGTTTTTT. It specifies CASSGGQGSGEKLFF.